This T cell receptor (beta chain) comes out of a study of cytomegalovirus exposure and HLA in healthy donors. Whole-study findings and limits: The authors later found TCR association rates varying by HLA locus, with DRB1 most and HLA-C fewest. Diagnosis of cytomegalovirus status made by the classifier reportedly showed high specificity and sensitivity. Most CMV-associated TCR beta chains appeared HLA-restricted in a later analysis.

Between the trimmed V and J ends, which lost 2 bases and 2 bases, there was a span of 2 bases. The CDR3 runs 12 residues. Germline loops: CDR1 SGHVS, CDR2 FQNEAQ. About this clone itself: Its antigen remains unidentified.

Researchers ran the PCR with 60 Vbeta and 13 Jbeta primers. Sequencing was performed with immunoSEQ multiplex PCR; in TCRdb, only in-frame clones are kept and a portion is missing. The table records about 170,000 clones, around 62% of them present only once. Sample: PBMCs. This TCR derives from a man aged 40-50 years in good health and CMV-seronegative. The chain couples TRBV7-8 to TRBJ2-3; the D is unclear. This CDR3 is CASSLLTDTQYF. The CDR3, as DNA: TGTGCCAGCAGCTTACTCACAGATACGCAGTATTTT.